A single T cell receptor beta chain is shown here with its context. The CDR3 has 13 amino acids. Unmatched junction bases numbered 12, after V lost 9 bases and J lost 8 bases. Germline V gene sequence: CDR1 ENHRY, CDR2 SYGVKD. This specimen comes from a study of cytotoxic CD8 clonotypes in ibrutinib-treated CLL. Repertoires were generated with immunoSEQ multiplex PCR, while TCRdb's copy carries only in-frame clones and drops some. The sample has hundreds of thousands of clones; roughly 67% are singletons. This chain uses TRBV10-3 with TRBJ1-2, with 7 nucleotides matching TRBD1. The sequencing here drew on PBMCs, taken after 36 months of ibrutinib treatment. The clonotype comes from a human donor with chronic lymphocytic leukemia. The CDR3 coding sequence is TGTGCCATACTTGCGACAGGGAAGGACGGCTACACCTTC. Protein sequence: CAILATGKDGYTF.